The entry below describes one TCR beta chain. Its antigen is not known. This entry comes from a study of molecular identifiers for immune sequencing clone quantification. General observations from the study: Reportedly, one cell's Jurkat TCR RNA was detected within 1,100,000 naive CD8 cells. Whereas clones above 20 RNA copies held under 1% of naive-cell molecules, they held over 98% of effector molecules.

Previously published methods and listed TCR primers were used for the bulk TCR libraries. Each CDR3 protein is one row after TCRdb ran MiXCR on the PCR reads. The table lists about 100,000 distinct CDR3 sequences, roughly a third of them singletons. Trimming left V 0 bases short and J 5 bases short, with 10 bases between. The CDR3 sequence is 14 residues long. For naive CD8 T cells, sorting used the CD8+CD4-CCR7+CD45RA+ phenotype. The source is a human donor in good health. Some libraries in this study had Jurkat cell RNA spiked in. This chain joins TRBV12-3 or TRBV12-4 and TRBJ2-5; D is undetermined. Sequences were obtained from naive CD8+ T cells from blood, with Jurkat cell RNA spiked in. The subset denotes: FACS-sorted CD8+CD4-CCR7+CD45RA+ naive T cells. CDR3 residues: CASSLAGPLETQYF. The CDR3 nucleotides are TGTGCCAGCAGTTTAGCAGGCCCCCTCGAGACCCAGTACTTC.